The clone carrying this TCR beta chain was counted at least ten times. Time point here: pre-sensitization, week 0. The sample's treatment: therapeutic diphenylcyclopropenone sensitization with weekly scalp DPC. Sample donors consisted of patients with alopecia, aged 18 to 70 years, who were suitable for DPC. The starting material, unfractionated whole blood, was used for total RNA extraction. TCRdb itself ran the RACE reads through MiXCR, one entry per CDR3 protein. Of about 80,000 distinct CDR3 sequences in the sample, about 14% are singletons; the top ten hold roughly 4.6%. This specimen comes from a study of human T cells and chemical hapten exposure. V was pared by 0 bases and J by 8 bases, with 10 bases between. CDR3 length equals 13 residues. The V gene's germline CDR1 is LGHDT and CDR2 YNNKEL (reference sequence).

The receptor comes from a woman aged 45-59 years with alopecia areata. Some clones in this sample may be carry-over from other donors' samples. The J gene is TRBJ1-1, the V gene TRBV3-1; TRBD1 might be the D (6 bases). The sequencing used whole blood, collected in connection with sensitization to the hapten diphenylcyclopropenone (DPC). The DNA for the CDR3 is TGTGCCAGCAGCCAAGAGACAGGCTTGGAAGCTTTCTTT. It encodes CASSQETGLEAFF.